The source of this T cell receptor (beta chain) is a study of cytomegalovirus exposure and HLA in healthy donors. Overall study: Among approximately 390 genotyped donors, around 77% fell in the Caucasian-associated ancestry cluster.

Every donor was a healthy person donating bone marrow. V was clipped by 5 bases and J by 5 bases; unmatched bases: 6. Germline CDR1 reads SEHNR; CDR2 reads FQNEAQ (reference sequence). CDR3 length: 15 residues. The primer mix had 60 Vbeta and 13 Jbeta primers. Clones were read by immunoSEQ multiplex PCR, and TCRdb kept only the in-frame ones, dropping some. The repertoire has about 120,000 clones, roughly four fifths of them found once; the top ten carry approximately 11%. The sample consisted of PBMCs. The receptor's source is a male donor in good health and CMV-seropositive. The rearrangement uses TRBV7-9 and TRBJ1-4, with TRBD1 matching over 9 bases. The CDR3 DNA follows: TGTGCCAGCAGCCCCGGACAGGGGAAAAATGAAAAACTGTTTTTT. Protein product: CASSPGQGKNEKLFF.